These 25 T cell receptor beta chains were all obtained from the same sample, sequenced in a study of blood T cell repertoires in COVID-19. Only in-frame clones appear in the TCRdb table, and some are missing; sequencing was by immunoSEQ multiplex PCR. The table shows some 150,000 clones, with roughly four fifths occurring only once. Sequenced input: peripheral blood. The receptors here all came from a human donor in a cohort sampled during active COVID-19.

V gene TRBV11-2 combines with J gene TRBJ2-1, with 7 bases matching TRBD2. This CDR3 comprises 19 residues. Germline-derived CDR1 and CDR2 are SGHAT and FQNNGV. V shed 2 bases, J shed 5 bases, and the junction held 18 bases outside the gene matches. CDR3 nucleotide sequence: TGTGCCAGCAGCTTAAGGTCGTTGGGAGGTTGGGACTACCACAATGAGCAGTTCTTC. Its translation: CASSLRSLGGWDYHNEQFF.

CDR3 sequence (DNA): TGCGCCAGCAGCTTGGCCGTGTCCACCGGGGAGCTGTTTTTT. Translating gives CASSLAVSTGELFF. The V and J genes are TRBV5-1 and TRBJ2-2; D gene uncertain. Trimming left V 0 bases short and J 4 bases short, with 7 bases between. There are 14 residues in the CDR3. Germline values: CDR1 SGHRS, CDR2 YFSETQ.

The gene calls are TRBV11-2 and TRBJ2-1, with TRBD1 matching over 7 bases. Looked up from germline, CDR1 is SGHAT and CDR2 is FQNNGV. CDR3 length equals 17 residues. V lost 2 bases and J lost 5; bases outside the gene matches: 12. CDR3 sequence reads: CASSLRSTGRTHNEQFF. CDR3 coding DNA: TGTGCCAGCAGCTTACGGTCGACAGGGCGGACCCACAATGAGCAGTTCTTC.

The V gene is TRBV3-1 (or the pseudogene TRBV3-2), the J gene TRBJ1-3; D perhaps matches TRBD1 (6 bases). The V gene lost 4 bases and the J gene lost 3 bases, with 16 bases spanning the gap. The germline V gene encodes CDR1 LGHDT and CDR2 YNNKEL (reference sequence). CDR3 length: 16 residues. The CDR3 DNA sequence: TGTGCCAGCAGCCCCCGGGACACCTATATTGGAAACACCATATATTTT. It encodes CASSPRDTYIGNTIYF.

The chain has TRBV4-2 and TRBJ2-2; TRBD2 aligns across 7 bases. CDR3 size: 18 residues. Per germline, CDR1 LGHNA and CDR2 YNFKEQ. With V trimmed by 2 bases and J by 1 base, 10 bases remained unmatched. For the CDR3, the DNA is TGTGCCAGCAGCCAAAGGGAATGGTTAGCGGGGAACACCGGGGAGCTGTTTTTT. Protein product: CASSQREWLAGNTGELFF.

This clone was seen a few times. Different DNA sequences within this sample yield the same CDR3. V usage is TRBV5-5 and J usage is TRBJ2-7; D ambiguous. The CDR3 is made up of 12 amino acids. The germline CDR1 and CDR2 sequences are SGHKS and YYEKEE (reference sequence). Trimming took off 2 bases at V and 3 bases at J, with 6 bases between the two ends. The CDR3 region is CASSFSLYEQYF. The CDR3 bases are TGTGCCAGCAGCTTTAGTCTCTACGAGCAGTACTTC.

The rearrangement uses TRBV28 and TRBJ1-3; D may be TRBD1 (5 bases). The germline V gene has CDR1 MDHEN and CDR2 SYDVKM. Trimming took off 6 bases at V and 4 bases at J, with 16 bases between the two ends. The CDR3 length is 15 residues. The CDR3 nucleotides read TGTGCCAGCAGGAGAACGGGGGGGTCCGGAAACACCATATATTTT. Protein: CASRRTGGSGNTIYF. Full variable domain (remainder filled in from reference TRBV28 and TRBJ1-3): DVKVTQSSRYLVKRTGEKVFLECVQDMDHENMFWYRQDPGLGLRLIYFSYDVKMKEKGDIPEGYSVSREKKERFSLILESASTNQTSMYLCASRRTGGSGNTIYFGEGSWLTVV.

In this sample, this clone turned up once. The chain combines TRBV19 with TRBJ1-4, with D perhaps TRBD1 (6 bases). V was pared by 7 bases and J by 8 bases, with 17 bases between. Looked up from germline, CDR1 is LNHDA and CDR2 is SQIVND (reference sequence). The CDR3 sequence is 14 residues long. CDR3 sequence reads: CASTPQGTGEKLFF. CDR3 DNA: TGTGCCAGTACCCCCCAGGGGACGGGAGAAAAACTGTTTTTT. Filled out from reference TRBV19 and TRBJ1-4, the complete variable domain reads DGGITQSPKYLFRKEGQNVTLSCEQNLNHDAMYWYRQDPGQGLRLIYYSQIVNDFQKGDIAEGYSVSREKKESFPLTVTSAQKNPTAFYLCASTPQGTGEKLFFGSGTQLSVL.

The V gene is TRBV7-3, the J gene TRBJ2-5; 7 nucleotides line up with TRBD1. Germline CDR1 and CDR2: SGHTA and FQGTGA. The CDR3 is 19 amino acids. V lost 5 bases to trimming and J lost 1 base; unmatched junction nucleotides: 19. The chain's CDR3 is CASSPRAPRQGGGQETQYF. The CDR3 nucleotides are TGTGCCAGCAGCCCCCGGGCCCCTAGACAGGGCGGTGGCCAAGAGACCCAGTACTTC.

As concerns this clone: The sample has other DNA sequences that encode this CDR3 too. Written as DNA, the CDR3 is TGTGCCAGCAGTTTGACAGGGGATAGAGGCTACACCTTC. This sequence encodes CASSLTGDRGYTF. The chain uses TRBV12-3 or TRBV12-4 and TRBJ1-2; 8 bases fit TRBD1. The V gene end was trimmed by 3 bases and the J gene end by 8 bases; junction bases not matched to a gene: 5. The CDR3 is 13 amino acids.

This clone appeared once. The V call is TRBV18, the J call TRBJ2-1, with 7 bases fitting TRBD2. The ends lost 0 bases at V and 5 bases at J; junction bases unmatched: 10. From germline, CDR1 is KGHSH and CDR2 LQKENI. CDR3 length: 17 residues. The CDR3 DNA is TGTGCCAGCTCACCACCGTTTGGGGGAGGGCCGGACAATGAGCAGTTCTTC. Translated: CASSPPFGGGPDNEQFF.

CDR3 DNA: TGTGCCAGCAGCTCGTGGGACAGCTATGGCTACACCTTC. As protein: CASSSWDSYGYTF. The V call is TRBV7-2, the J call TRBJ1-2; 7 positions agree with TRBD1. The CDR3 length is 13 residues. Germline V lookup: CDR1 SGHTA, CDR2 FQGNSA. The ends lost 4 bases at V and 4 bases at J; junction bases unmatched: 3.

Note on this clone: Other DNA sequences from this sample encode an identical CDR3 as well. The V gene is TRBV28, the J gene TRBJ1-5, with 8 bases lining up with TRBD1. J lost 2 bases, V lost 6 bases, and 0 bases had no gene match. The CDR3 extends over 13 amino acids. Germline V lookup: CDR1 MDHEN, CDR2 SYDVKM. Here the CDR3 reads CASRQGGNQPQHF. CDR3 DNA sequence: TGTGCCAGCAGACAGGGGGGCAATCAGCCCCAGCATTTT.

V and J are TRBV6-5 and TRBJ2-2, with TRBD2 identical over 7 bases. The CDR3 has 15 residues. The J segment lost 1 base and the V segment lost 5 bases, leaving 4 bases of the junction unmatched. CDR1 and CDR2 (germline): MNHEY, SVGAGI. The CDR3 DNA reads TGTGCCAGCAGTCGACTAGCCCAGAACACCGGGGAGCTGTTTTTT. Its translation is CASSRLAQNTGELFF.

This clone was found once. The genes are TRBV28 and TRBJ1-6; D is ambiguous. The CDR3 covers 12 residues. CDR1 and CDR2 from the germline V gene are MDHEN and SYDVKM. Between the trimmed V and J ends, which lost 5 bases and 8 bases, there was a span of 7 bases. The CDR3 region has the DNA TGTGCCAGCAGTCGGCGGCATTCACCCCTCCACTTT. It translates to CASSRRHSPLHF.

In DNA, the CDR3 is TGCGCCAGCAGCTTGGCGGACAGGGCCTCGAACGAGCAGTACTTC. Translated, it gives CASSLADRASNEQYF. The genes are TRBV5-1 and TRBJ2-7; 8 bases line up with TRBD1. This CDR3 contains 15 residues. Germline values: CDR1 SGHRS, CDR2 YFSETQ. V was pared by 0 bases and J by 5 bases, with 7 bases of the junction left unmatched. The whole variable domain, remainder taken from reference TRBV5-1 and TRBJ2-7, is KAGVTQTPRYLIKTRGQQVTLSCSPISGHRSVSWYQQTPGQGLQFLFEYFSETQRNKGNFPGRFSGRQFSNSRSEMNVSTLELGDSALYLCASSLADRASNEQYFGPGTRLTVT.

The chain joins TRBV5-4 to TRBJ1-6, with D unresolved. This CDR3 has 14 residues. Germline CDR1 reads SGHNT; CDR2 reads YYREEE (reference sequence). V lost 2 bases, J lost 7 bases, and 10 bases lay in between. The CDR3, as DNA: TGTGCCAGCAGCTTTTACCAGTTCAATTCACCCCTCCACTTT. Translated: CASSFYQFNSPLHF.

The chain couples TRBV5-1 to TRBJ2-5, with TRBD1 matching over 8 bases. V was clipped by 0 bases and J by 5 bases; unmatched bases: 6. This CDR3 is built from 15 residues. Per the germline V gene, CDR1 is SGHRS and CDR2 is YFSETQ. The CDR3, as DNA: TGCGCCAGCAGCTTGGTGCTTCAGGGGGCGGAGACCCAGTACTTC. Translated, it gives CASSLVLQGAETQYF.

This clone was seen a handful of times. The rearrangement joins TRBV10-3 to TRBJ2-7, with D unclear. Trimming left V 3 bases short and J 2 bases short, with 14 bases between. CDR1 ENHRY and CDR2 SYGVKD come from the germline V gene. CDR3 length: 15 residues. The CDR3 spells CAISDNTASPYEQYF. CDR3 coding DNA: TGTGCCATCAGTGATAATACAGCCTCCCCCTACGAGCAGTACTTC.

The chain employs TRBV7-9 and TRBJ2-5; the D is unclear. Germline loops: CDR1 SEHNR, CDR2 FQNEAQ (reference sequence). The CDR3 has 12 residues. V was trimmed by 2 bases and J by 5 bases, leaving 6 bases between them. The DNA for the CDR3 is TGTGCCAGCAGCTTAAATCGGGAGACCCAGTACTTC. It encodes CASSLNRETQYF.

The chain couples TRBV3-1 (or the pseudogene TRBV3-2) to TRBJ1-5; 12 bases map to TRBD1. CDR3 length: 15 residues. Germline trimming cut 5 bases from V and 7 bases from J; bases unmatched to any gene: 6. CDR1 and CDR2 (germline): LGHDT, YNNKEL (reference sequence). The CDR3: CASSVGTGGEQPQHF. DNA for the CDR3: TGTGCCAGCAGCGTCGGGACAGGGGGCGAACAGCCCCAGCATTTT.

The rearrangement uses TRBV4-2 and TRBJ2-2; 7 bases are shared with TRBD2. The V gene end was trimmed by 3 bases and the J gene end by 1 base; junction bases not matched to a gene: 8. This CDR3 contains 17 residues. CDR1 and CDR2 from the germline V gene are LGHNA and YNFKEQ. CDR3 in amino acids: CASSQNLAEENTGELFF. CDR3 coding DNA: TGTGCCAGCAGCCAGAATCTAGCGGAGGAGAACACCGGGGAGCTGTTTTTT.

The chain couples TRBV7-2 to TRBJ2-2, with D possibly matching TRBD2 (5 bases). Germline V gene data show CDR1 as SGHTA and CDR2 as FQGNSA. Trimming removed 1 base at V and 0 bases at J, with 9 bases between. CDR3 length equals 16 residues. Here the CDR3 reads CASSLGGLANTGELFF. The CDR3 coding sequence is TGTGCCAGCAGCTTAGGAGGACTTGCGAACACCGGGGAGCTGTTTTTT.

J is TRBJ2-5 and V is TRBV14; no definite D call. The CDR3 has 14 residues. The V end was cut by 4 bases, the J end by 1 base, with 10 bases between. CDR1 is SGHDN and CDR2 is FVKESK in the germline V gene. The CDR3 loop reads CASSLNPSQETQYF. The CDR3 bases are TGTGCCAGCAGCCTTAACCCCAGCCAAGAGACCCAGTACTTC.

The chain uses TRBV7-6 and TRBJ2-7, with 9 bases identical to TRBD1. The trim removed 3 bases at V and 6 bases at J, leaving 12 bases unmatched. The CDR3 is made up of 16 amino acids. Germline values: CDR1 SGHVS, CDR2 FNYEAQ. The CDR3 DNA reads TGTGCCAGCAGCTTCCTATCCGGGACAGGGTCAGGCGAGCAGTACTTC. Its translation: CASSFLSGTGSGEQYF. Full variable domain (rest looked up from reference TRBV7-6 and TRBJ2-7): GAGVSQSPRYKVTKRGQDVALRCDPISGHVSLYWYRQALGQGPEFLTYFNYEAQQDKSGLPNDRFSAERPEGSISTLTIQRTEQRDSAMYRCASSFLSGTGSGEQYFGPGTRLTVT.